The entry below describes one T cell receptor (beta chain). This record comes from a study of blood T cell repertoires in COVID-19. Study details: Specimens from acute and convalescent COVID-19 originated in the United States, Italy and Spain. T cells, B-cell-depleted T cells, or PBMCs supplied cDNA or gDNA.

This CDR3 has 13 residues. Trimming removed 6 bases at V and 8 bases at J, with 16 bases between. Per the germline V gene, CDR1 is SNHLY and CDR2 is FYNNEI. Methods used by the authors: Amplification with reference gene primers provided the estimates of nucleated cell counts. Measured with immunoSEQ multiplex PCR; TCRdb has only the in-frame clones, and not every one. That table supplies the V and J calls and clone size; D and trimming were determined from the DNA. The repertoire holds some 120,000 clones, with around 82% as singletons. Sequenced: peripheral blood. The TCR sequence derives from a woman aged 25 to 39 who had recovered from COVID-19. This chain links TRBV2 with TRBJ1-2; no clear D. CDR3 DNA sequence: TGTGCCAGCAGACAAGCGGGGTATCGGGGCTACACCTTC. Residues: CASRQAGYRGYTF.